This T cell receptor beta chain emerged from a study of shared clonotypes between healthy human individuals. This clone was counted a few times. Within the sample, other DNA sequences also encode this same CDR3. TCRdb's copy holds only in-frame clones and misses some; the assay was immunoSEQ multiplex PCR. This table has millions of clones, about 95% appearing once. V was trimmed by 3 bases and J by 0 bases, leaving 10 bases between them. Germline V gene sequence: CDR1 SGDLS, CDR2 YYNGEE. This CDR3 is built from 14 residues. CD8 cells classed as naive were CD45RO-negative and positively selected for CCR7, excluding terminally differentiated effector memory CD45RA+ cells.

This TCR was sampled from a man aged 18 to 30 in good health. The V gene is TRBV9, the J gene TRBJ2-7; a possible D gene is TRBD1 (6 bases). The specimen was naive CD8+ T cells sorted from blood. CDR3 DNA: TGTGCCAGCAGCGGACGGGACACCTCCTACGAGCAGTACTTC. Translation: CASSGRDTSYEQYF.